One and the same sample provided the 14 T cell receptor beta chains below, sequenced in a study of PD-L1 blockade in urothelial cancer. Time point noted: pretreatment peripheral blood. The assay was immunoSEQ multiplex PCR, and TCRdb's table has in-frame clones only and misses some. This repertoire shows approximately 94,000 clones, 87% found once; its top ten account for about 2%. The sample was PBMCs, taken around atezolizumab (anti-PD-L1) treatment. All receptors come from a man aged 60 to 69 with urothelial cancer.

The genes are TRBV9 and TRBJ1-6; D might be TRBD1 (5 bases). The CDR3 consists of 17 residues. Trimming took off 4 bases at V and 7 bases at J, with 21 bases between the two ends. Germline CDR1 and CDR2: SGDLS and YYNGEE. This chain's CDR3 is CASSSRGRAGGNSPLHF. CDR3 sequence (DNA): TGTGCCAGCAGCTCCCGGGGGAGGGCGGGGGGAAATTCACCCCTCCACTTT.

The chain carries TRBV7-9 and TRBJ2-7; 12 nucleotides agree with TRBD2. J gave up 4 bases and V 3 bases, and 1 base lay outside the gene matches. The CDR3 runs 14 residues. From germline, CDR1 is SEHNR and CDR2 FQNEAQ (reference sequence). This CDR3 reads CASSFLAGGYEQYF. The DNA of the CDR3 is TGTGCCAGCAGCTTCCTAGCGGGAGGGTACGAGCAGTACTTC.

V and J are TRBV19 and TRBJ2-6; D ambiguous. This CDR3 has 16 residues. Trimming removed 1 base from V and 0 bases from J, with 7 bases in between. The V gene's germline CDR1 is LNHDA and CDR2 SQIVND (reference sequence). As DNA, the CDR3 is TGTGCCAGTAGTATAGGAGGCTCCTCTGGGGCCAACGTCCTGACTTTC. This encodes CASSIGGSSGANVLTF.

V is TRBV7-9 and J is TRBJ1-1; unclear D gene. Trimming shortened V by 1 base and J by 5 bases, and 8 bases separated the two germline ends. Looked up from germline, CDR1 is SEHNR and CDR2 is FQNEAQ (reference sequence). This CDR3 region has 13 residues. CDR3 bases: TGTGCCAGCAGCTTAGAGGAGGGAACTGAAGCTTTCTTT. This codes for CASSLEEGTEAFF.

This rearrangement joins TRBV7-3 to TRBJ1-1; TRBD1 matches at 8 bases. This CDR3 comprises 14 residues. V was pared by 10 bases and J by 5 bases, with 12 bases of the junction left unmatched. Germline V CDR1 and CDR2: SGHTA, FQGTGA. The DNA for the CDR3 is TGTGCCACACTTACAGGGGGTTTTTTTACTGAAGCTTTCTTT. Translation: CATLTGGFFTEAFF.

The rearrangement uses TRBV7-2 and TRBJ1-1; no clear D. Germline V CDR1 and CDR2: SGHTA, FQGNSA. The CDR3 length is 15 residues. V lost 2 bases and J lost 3, with 13 bases in between. The CDR3 region is CASSLFKNRHTEAFF. For the CDR3, the DNA is TGTGCCAGCAGCTTATTTAAGAACAGACACACTGAAGCTTTCTTT.

The chain couples TRBV30 to TRBJ2-3, with TRBD2 identical over 9 bases. CDR3 length: 17 amino acids. CDR1 GTSNPN and CDR2 SVGIG come from the germline V gene (reference sequence). With V trimmed by 4 bases and J by 3 bases, 14 bases remained unmatched. The CDR3 loop reads CAWIGTSLSVRTDTQYF. The CDR3 bases are TGTGCCTGGATCGGGACTAGCTTGTCGGTGCGGACAGATACGCAGTATTTT.

This clone was seen a handful of times. At one boundary the junction diverges from the germline segment, which might be a read error. This chain uses TRBV7-7 with TRBJ2-7; a possible D gene is TRBD2 (6 bases). CDR1 and CDR2 from the germline V gene are SSHAT and FNYEAQ (reference sequence). The CDR3 has 15 amino acids. The CDR3 DNA reads TGTGCTAGCAGCCCCGGGACTCTCGGCCTGGGGGAGCAGTACTTC. The encoded protein is CASSPGTLGLGEQYF. The entire variable domain, with the rest obtained from reference TRBV7-7 and TRBJ2-7, is as follows: GAGVSQSPRYKVTKRGQDVTLRCDPISSHATLYWYQQALGQGPEFLTYFNYEAQPDKSGLPSDRFSAERPEGSISTLTIQRTEQRDSAMYRCASSPGTLGLGEQYFGPGTRLTVT.

V and J are TRBV7-9 and TRBJ1-4; unclear D gene. Germline values: CDR1 SEHNR, CDR2 FQNEAQ (reference sequence). This CDR3 is built from 16 residues. Trimming pared 4 bases from V and 4 bases from J, leaving 16 bases between. CDR3 residues: CASSSHLQILNEKLFF. The CDR3 DNA sequence: TGTGCCAGCAGCTCCCATTTACAGATCCTTAATGAAAAACTGTTTTTT.

The rearrangement uses TRBV21-1 and TRBJ1-2; the DNA was not used to check the table's D call, TRBD1. TRBV21-1 is a pseudogene. The CDR3 runs to 14 residues. The DNA for the CDR3 is TGTGCCAGCAGCACCTACAGGGGGCAGGAAGGCTACACCTTC. It is translated as CASSTYRGQEGYTF.

At least ten counts were recorded for this clone. The rearrangement links TRBV7-9 to TRBJ2-7; a weak D match, TRBD2 (6 bases). V was cut by 5 bases and J by 0 bases, with 17 bases left in between. Germline V gene data show CDR1 as SEHNR and CDR2 as FQNEAQ (reference sequence). The CDR3 length is 16 residues. DNA of the CDR3: TGTGCCAGCAGCCCCCGGACGGGGGACCACTCCTACGAGCAGTACTTC. It is translated as CASSPRTGDHSYEQYF.

This chain links TRBV19 with TRBJ2-7, with TRBD1 matching 9 bases. CDR3 length: 15 residues. The junction had 11 bases not matched to a gene; V was cut back by 6 bases and J by 5 bases. The germline CDR1 and CDR2 sequences are LNHDA and SQIVND (reference sequence). In DNA, the CDR3 is TGTGCCAGTAGCCGACCGGGACAGGGAAAGCACGAGCAGTACTTC. It yields the protein CASSRPGQGKHEQYF.

The rearrangement joins TRBV6-1 to TRBJ2-1; the match to TRBD2 covers 7 bases. The germline V gene encodes CDR1 MNHNS and CDR2 SASEGT. CDR3 length: 14 residues. V trimming: 6 bases; J trimming: 2 bases; junction bases outside the gene matches: 4. In nucleotides, the CDR3 is TGTGCCAGCAGCGAGCGGGGAACCTACAATGAGCAGTTCTTC. As protein: CASSERGTYNEQFF.

V is TRBV13 and J is TRBJ2-5; D perhaps matches TRBD1 (5 bases). The CDR3 is made up of 14 amino acids. Germline V CDR1 and CDR2: PRHDT, FYEKMQ (reference sequence). V dropped 4 bases and J dropped 4 bases, with 13 bases sitting between them. Here the CDR3 DNA reads TGTGCCAGCAGCTCGACAGATACGGGAGAGACCCAGTACTTC. Protein: CASSSTDTGETQYF. The variable domain in full, with the rest retrieved from reference TRBV13 and TRBJ2-5, is AAGVIQSPRHLIKEKRETATLKCYPIPRHDTVYWYQQGPGQDPQFLISFYEKMQSDKGSIPDRFSAQQFSDYHSELNMSSLELGDSALYFCASSSTDTGETQYFGPGTRLLVL.